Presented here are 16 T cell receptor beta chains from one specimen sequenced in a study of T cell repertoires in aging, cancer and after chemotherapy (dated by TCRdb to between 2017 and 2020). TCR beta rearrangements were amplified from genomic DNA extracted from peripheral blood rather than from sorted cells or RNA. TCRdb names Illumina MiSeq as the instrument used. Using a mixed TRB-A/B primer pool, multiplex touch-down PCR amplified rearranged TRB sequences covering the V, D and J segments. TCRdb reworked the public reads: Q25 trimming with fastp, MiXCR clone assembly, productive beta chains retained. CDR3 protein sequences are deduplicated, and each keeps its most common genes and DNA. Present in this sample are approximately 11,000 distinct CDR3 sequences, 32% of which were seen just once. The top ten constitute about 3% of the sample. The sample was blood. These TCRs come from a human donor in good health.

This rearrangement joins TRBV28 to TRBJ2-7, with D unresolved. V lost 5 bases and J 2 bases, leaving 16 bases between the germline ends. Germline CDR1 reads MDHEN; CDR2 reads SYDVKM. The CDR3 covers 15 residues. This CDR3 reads CASSPPILEAYEQYF. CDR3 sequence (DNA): TGTGCCAGCAGTCCGCCGATTCTGGAAGCCTACGAGCAGTACTTC.

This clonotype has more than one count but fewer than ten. CDR3 region: CSVFLVTSYGYTF. DNA for the CDR3: TGCAGCGTTTTTTTGGTAACTTCCTATGGCTACACCTTC. The chain has TRBV29-1 and TRBJ1-2; D is undetermined. The CDR3 runs to 13 residues. Trimming cost V 5 bases and J 4 bases, with 14 bases left between them. Germline V CDR1 and CDR2: SQVTM, ANQGSEA.

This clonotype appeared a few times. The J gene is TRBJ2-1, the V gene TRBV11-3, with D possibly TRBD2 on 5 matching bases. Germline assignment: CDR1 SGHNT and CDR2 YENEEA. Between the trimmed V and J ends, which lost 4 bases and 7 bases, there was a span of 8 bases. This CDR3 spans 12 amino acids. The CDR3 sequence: CASSWELNEQFF. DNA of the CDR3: TGTGCCAGCAGCTGGGAGTTGAATGAGCAGTTCTTC.

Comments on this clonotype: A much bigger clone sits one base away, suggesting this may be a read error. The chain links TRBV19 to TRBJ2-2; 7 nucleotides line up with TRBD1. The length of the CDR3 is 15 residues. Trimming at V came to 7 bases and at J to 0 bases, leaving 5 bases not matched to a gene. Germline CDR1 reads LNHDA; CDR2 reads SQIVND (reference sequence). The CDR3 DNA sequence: TGTGCCAGTACCCTCACAGGGGCGAACACCGGGGAGCTGTTTTTT. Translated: CASTLTGANTGELFF.

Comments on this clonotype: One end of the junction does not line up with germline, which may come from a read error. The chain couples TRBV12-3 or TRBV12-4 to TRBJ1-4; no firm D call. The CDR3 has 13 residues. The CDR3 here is CASRPETNKKLFF. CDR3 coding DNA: TGTGCCAGCAGGCCCGAAACTAATAAAAAACTGTTTTTT.

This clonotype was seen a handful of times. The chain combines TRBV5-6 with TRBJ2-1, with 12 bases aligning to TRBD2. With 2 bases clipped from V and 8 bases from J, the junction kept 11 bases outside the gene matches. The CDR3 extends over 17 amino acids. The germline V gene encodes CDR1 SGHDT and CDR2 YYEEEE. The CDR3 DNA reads TGTGCCAGCAGCTTCGGTATCGTACTAGCGGGAGGCGATGAGCAGTTCTTC. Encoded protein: CASSFGIVLAGGDEQFF.

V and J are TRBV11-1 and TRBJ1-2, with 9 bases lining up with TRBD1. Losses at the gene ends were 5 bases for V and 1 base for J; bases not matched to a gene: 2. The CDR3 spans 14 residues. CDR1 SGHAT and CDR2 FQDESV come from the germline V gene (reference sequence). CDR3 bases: TGTGCCAGCAGCCCGGGACAGGGTAACTATGGCTACACCTTC. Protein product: CASSPGQGNYGYTF.

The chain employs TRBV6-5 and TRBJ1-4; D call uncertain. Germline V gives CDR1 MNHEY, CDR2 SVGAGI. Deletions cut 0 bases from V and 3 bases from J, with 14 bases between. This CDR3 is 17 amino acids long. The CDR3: CASSYSPPGVANEKLFF. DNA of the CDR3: TGTGCCAGCAGTTACTCGCCCCCCGGGGTGGCTAATGAAAAACTGTTTTTT.

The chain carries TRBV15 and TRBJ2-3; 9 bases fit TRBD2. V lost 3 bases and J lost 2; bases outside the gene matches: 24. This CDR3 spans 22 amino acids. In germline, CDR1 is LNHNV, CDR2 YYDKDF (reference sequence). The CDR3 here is CATSRETLKAKPGLAYTDTQYF. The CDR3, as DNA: TGTGCCACCAGCAGGGAAACATTAAAAGCCAAACCGGGACTAGCTTACACAGATACGCAGTATTTT.

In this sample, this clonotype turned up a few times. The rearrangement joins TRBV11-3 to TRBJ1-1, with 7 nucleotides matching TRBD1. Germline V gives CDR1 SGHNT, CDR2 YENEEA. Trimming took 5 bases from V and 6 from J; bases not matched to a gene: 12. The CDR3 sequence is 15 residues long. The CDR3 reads CASSHRQGLISEAFF. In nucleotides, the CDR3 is TGTGCCAGCAGCCATCGACAGGGACTAATTTCTGAAGCTTTCTTT. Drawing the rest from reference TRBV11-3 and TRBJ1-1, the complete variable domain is EAGVVQSPRYKIIEKKQPVAFWCNPISGHNTLYWYLQNLGQGPELLIRYENEEAVDDSQLPKDRFSAERLKGVDSTLKIQPAELGDSAVYLCASSHRQGLISEAFFGQGTRLTVV.

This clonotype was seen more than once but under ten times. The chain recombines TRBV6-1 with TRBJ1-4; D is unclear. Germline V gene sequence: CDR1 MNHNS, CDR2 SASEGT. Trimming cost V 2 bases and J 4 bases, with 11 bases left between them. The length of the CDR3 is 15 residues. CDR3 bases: TGTGCCAGCAGTGAAAACGCCGGATATAATGAAAAACTGTTTTTT. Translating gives CASSENAGYNEKLFF.

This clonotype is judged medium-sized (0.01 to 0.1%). The CDR3 region is CASSPPGQSVEKLFF. The CDR3 DNA sequence: TGTGCCAGCTCACCGCCAGGGCAGTCGGTCGAAAAACTGTTTTTT. This chain joins TRBV18 and TRBJ1-4; TRBD1 might be the D (5 bases). Germline V gene lookup returns CDR1 KGHSH and CDR2 LQKENI. This CDR3 region has 15 residues. With 3 bases removed from V and 8 bases from J, the gap between germline ends came to 16 bases. The full variable domain, completed using reference TRBV18 and TRBJ1-4, is NAGVMQNPRHLVRRRGQEARLRCSPMKGHSHVYWYRQLPEEGLKFMVYLQKENIIDESGMPKERFSAEFPKEGPSILRIQQVVRGDSAAYFCASSPPGQSVEKLFFGSGTQLSVL.

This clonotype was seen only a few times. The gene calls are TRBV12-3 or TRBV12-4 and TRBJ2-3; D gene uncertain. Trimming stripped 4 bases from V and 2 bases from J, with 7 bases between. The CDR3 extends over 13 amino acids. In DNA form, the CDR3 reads TGTGCCAGCAGTTCCCGTGCCACAGATACGCAGTATTTT. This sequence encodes CASSSRATDTQYF.

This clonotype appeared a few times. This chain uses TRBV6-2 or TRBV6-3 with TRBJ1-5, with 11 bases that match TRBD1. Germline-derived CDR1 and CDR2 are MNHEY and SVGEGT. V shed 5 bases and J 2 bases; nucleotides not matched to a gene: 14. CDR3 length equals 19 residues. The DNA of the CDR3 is TGTGCCAGCAGTCGCGCCCGGACAGGGGGCGGTAGGGGCAATCAGCCCCAGCATTTT. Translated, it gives CASSRARTGGGRGNQPQHF.

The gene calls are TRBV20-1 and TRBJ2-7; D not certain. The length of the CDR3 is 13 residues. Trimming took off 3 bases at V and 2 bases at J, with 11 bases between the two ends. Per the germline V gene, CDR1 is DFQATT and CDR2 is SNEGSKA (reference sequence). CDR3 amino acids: CSASGVETYEQYF. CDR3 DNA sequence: TGCAGTGCTAGCGGAGTGGAGACCTACGAGCAGTACTTC.

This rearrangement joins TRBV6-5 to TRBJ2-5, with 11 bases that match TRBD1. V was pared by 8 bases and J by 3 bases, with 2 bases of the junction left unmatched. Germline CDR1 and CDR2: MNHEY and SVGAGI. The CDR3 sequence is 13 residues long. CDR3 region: CASRTGGEETQYF. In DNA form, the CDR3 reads TGTGCCAGCCGGACAGGGGGCGAAGAGACCCAGTACTTC.